This TCR beta chain originates from a study of cytomegalovirus exposure and HLA in healthy donors. CDR3 length: 15 amino acids. CDR1 is LNHDA, CDR2 SQIVND, per germline (reference sequence). The germline V and J ends were trimmed by 4 bases and 4 bases, with 17 bases remaining between them. Profiled with immunoSEQ multiplex PCR; TCRdb holds only in-frame clones, not every one. This sample has some 79,000 clones, with approximately 94% found just once. The material sequenced was PBMCs. This clonotype was sampled from a woman aged 18-29 years in good health and CMV-seropositive. The chain has TRBV19 and TRBJ2-7; perhaps TRBD1 as D (7 bases). The CDR3 sequence is CASSNVQGGPYEQYF. The CDR3 DNA is TGTGCCAGTAGTAATGTCCAGGGGGGACCGTACGAGCAGTACTTC.